The 6 T cell receptor beta chains below were found in one sample sequenced in a study of beta chain features in type 1 diabetes. These TCRs' antigens remain unknown. Study-level findings and limits: Moderately but significantly shorter TCRB CDR3s were found in Type 1 diabetes patients in all four CD4+ subsets.

Every bit of the isolated RNA underwent reverse transcription, so sequencing read expressed TCRB transcripts. Some clones are missing from TCRdb's copy, which holds only in-frame ones; the method was immunoSEQ multiplex PCR. The table lists under 130,000 clones, around 30% of them singletons. The sequenced material came from central memory CD4+ T cells from blood. The receptors derive from a woman between 18 and 30 years old with type 1 diabetes.

The chain couples TRBV20-1 to TRBJ1-2; D call uncertain. CDR1 DFQATT and CDR2 SNEGSKA come from the germline V gene (reference sequence). The CDR3 loop spans 10 amino acids. CDR3 amino acids: CICSSYGYTF. CDR3 nucleotide sequence: TGCATTTGCTCCAGCTATGGCTACACCTTC.

The genes are TRBV18 and TRBJ1-1; no firm D call. Trimming left V 4 bases short and J 2 bases short, with 8 bases between. Germline CDR1 reads KGHSH; CDR2 reads LQKENI. The CDR3 contains 13 residues. CDR3 residues: CASSRVFNTEAFF. The CDR3 DNA sequence: TGTGCCAGCTCACGAGTGTTTAACACTGAAGCTTTCTTT.

This clone has a handful of counts. V gene TRBV30 combines with J gene TRBJ1-5; a possible D gene is TRBD1 (5 bases). V was shortened by 4 bases and J by 2 bases, with 9 bases between the two germline ends. The CDR3 spans 13 residues. Germline assignment: CDR1 GTSNPN and CDR2 SVGIG (reference sequence). CDR3 loop: CAWTRDGNQPQHF. Here the CDR3 DNA reads TGTGCCTGGACCAGGGATGGCAATCAGCCCCAGCATTTT.

The rearrangement links TRBV6-6 to TRBJ1-2, with no clear D. The CDR3 is 13 residues long. The germline gives CDR1 MNHNY, CDR2 SVGAGI (reference sequence). Trimming removed 7 bases at V and 3 bases at J, with 12 bases between. Here the CDR3 reads CASKVSQDYGYTF. CDR3 bases: TGTGCCAGCAAAGTCAGTCAGGACTATGGCTACACCTTC.

The rearrangement uses TRBV10-1 and TRBJ2-5; TRBD1 aligns across 7 bases. The V segment lost 2 bases and the J segment 1 base; nucleotides outside the gene matches: 1. Germline-derived CDR1 and CDR2 are WNHNN and SYGVQD (reference sequence). CDR3 size: 14 residues. Here the CDR3 reads CASSEGTAQETQYF. The CDR3 region has the DNA TGCGCCAGCAGTGAGGGGACAGCCCAAGAGACCCAGTACTTC.

This clone occurred a few times. This rearrangement joins TRBV6-1 to TRBJ2-1, with 7 bases lining up with TRBD2. V lost 7 bases to trimming and J lost 5 bases; unmatched junction nucleotides: 8. Germline V gene data show CDR1 as MNHNS and CDR2 as SASEGT. The CDR3 length is 14 residues. The CDR3 coding sequence is TGTGCCAGCACCCCCGGGACTAAGGACAATGAGCAGTTCTTC. This encodes CASTPGTKDNEQFF.